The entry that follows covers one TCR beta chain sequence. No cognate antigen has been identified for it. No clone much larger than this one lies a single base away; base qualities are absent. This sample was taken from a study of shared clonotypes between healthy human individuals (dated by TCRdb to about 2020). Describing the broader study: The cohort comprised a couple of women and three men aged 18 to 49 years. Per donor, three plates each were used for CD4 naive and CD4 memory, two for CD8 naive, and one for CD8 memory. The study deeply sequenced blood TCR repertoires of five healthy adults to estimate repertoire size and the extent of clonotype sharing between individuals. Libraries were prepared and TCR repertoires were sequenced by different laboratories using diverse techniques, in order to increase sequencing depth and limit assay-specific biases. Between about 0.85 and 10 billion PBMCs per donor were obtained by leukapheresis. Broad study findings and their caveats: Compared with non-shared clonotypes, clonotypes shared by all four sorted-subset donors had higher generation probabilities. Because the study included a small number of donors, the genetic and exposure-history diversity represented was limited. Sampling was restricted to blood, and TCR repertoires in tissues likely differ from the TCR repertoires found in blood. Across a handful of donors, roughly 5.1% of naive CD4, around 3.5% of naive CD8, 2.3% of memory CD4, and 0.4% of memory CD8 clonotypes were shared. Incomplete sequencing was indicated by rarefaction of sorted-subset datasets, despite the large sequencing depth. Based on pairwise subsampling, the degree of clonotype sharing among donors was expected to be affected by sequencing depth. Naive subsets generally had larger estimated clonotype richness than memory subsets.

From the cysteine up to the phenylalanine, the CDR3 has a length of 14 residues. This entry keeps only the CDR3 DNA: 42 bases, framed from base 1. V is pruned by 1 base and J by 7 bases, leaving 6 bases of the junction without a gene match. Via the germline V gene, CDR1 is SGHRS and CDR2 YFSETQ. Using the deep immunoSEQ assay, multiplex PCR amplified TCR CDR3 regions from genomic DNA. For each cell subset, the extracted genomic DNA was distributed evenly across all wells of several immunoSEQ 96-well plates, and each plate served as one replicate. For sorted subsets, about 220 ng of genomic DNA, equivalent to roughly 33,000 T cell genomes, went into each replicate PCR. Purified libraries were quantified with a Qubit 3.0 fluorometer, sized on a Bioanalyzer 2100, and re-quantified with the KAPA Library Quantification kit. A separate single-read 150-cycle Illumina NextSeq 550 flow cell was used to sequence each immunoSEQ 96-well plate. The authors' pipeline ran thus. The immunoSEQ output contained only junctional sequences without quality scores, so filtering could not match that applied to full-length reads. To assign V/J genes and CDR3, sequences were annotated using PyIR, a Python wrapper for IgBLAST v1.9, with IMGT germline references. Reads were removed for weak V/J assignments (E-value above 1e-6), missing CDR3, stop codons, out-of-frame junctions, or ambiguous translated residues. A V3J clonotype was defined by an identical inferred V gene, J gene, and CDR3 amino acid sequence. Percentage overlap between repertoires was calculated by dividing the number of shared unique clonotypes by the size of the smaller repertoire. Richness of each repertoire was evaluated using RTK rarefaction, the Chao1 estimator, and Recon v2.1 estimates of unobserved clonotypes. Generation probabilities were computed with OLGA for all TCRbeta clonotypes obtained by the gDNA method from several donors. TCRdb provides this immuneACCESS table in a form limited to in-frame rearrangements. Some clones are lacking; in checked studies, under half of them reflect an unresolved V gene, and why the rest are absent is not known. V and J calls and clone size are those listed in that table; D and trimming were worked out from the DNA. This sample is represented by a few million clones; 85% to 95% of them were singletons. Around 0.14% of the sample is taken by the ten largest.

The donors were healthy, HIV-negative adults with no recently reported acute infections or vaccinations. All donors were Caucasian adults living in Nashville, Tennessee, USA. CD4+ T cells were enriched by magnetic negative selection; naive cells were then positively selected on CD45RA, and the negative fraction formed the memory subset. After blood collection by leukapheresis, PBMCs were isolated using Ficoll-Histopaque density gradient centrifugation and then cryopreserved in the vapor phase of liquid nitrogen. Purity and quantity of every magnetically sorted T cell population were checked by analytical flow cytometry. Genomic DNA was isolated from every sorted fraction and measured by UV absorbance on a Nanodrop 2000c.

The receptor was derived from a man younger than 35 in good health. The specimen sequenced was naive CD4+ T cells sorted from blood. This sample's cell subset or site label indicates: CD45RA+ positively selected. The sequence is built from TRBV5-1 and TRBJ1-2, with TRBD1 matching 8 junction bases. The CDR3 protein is CASSLPGQGTGYTF. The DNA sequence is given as TGCGCCAGCAGCTTGCCCGGACAGGGAACTGGCTACACCTTC. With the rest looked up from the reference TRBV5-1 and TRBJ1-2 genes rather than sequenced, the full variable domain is KAGVTQTPRYLIKTRGQQVTLSCSPISGHRSVSWYQQTPGQGLQFLFEYFSETQRNKGNFPGRFSGRQFSNSRSEMNVSTLELGDSALYLCASSLPGQGTGYTFGSGTRLTVV.